The 10 T cell receptor beta chains reported below all come from one sample, sequenced in a study of shared clonotypes between healthy human individuals. The method was immunoSEQ multiplex PCR; TCRdb's version includes in-frame clones alone and lacks a portion of them. The table records around 700,000 clones, around 90% of them present only once. Naive CD8 populations comprised CD45RO-negative cells positively selected for CCR7, excluding terminally differentiated effector memory CD45RA+ cells. What was sequenced was naive CD8+ T cells sorted from blood. The receptors originated from a young man in good health.

The chain is built from TRBV28 and TRBJ2-7; 7 bases agree with TRBD1. This CDR3 is built from 13 residues. The germline gives CDR1 MDHEN, CDR2 SYDVKM. Trimming removed 4 bases from V and 1 base from J; junction bases left unmatched: 1. As DNA, the CDR3 is TGTGCCAGCAGTTCGGGACAGTCCTACGAGCAGTACTTC. It yields the protein CASSSGQSYEQYF. Drawing the rest from reference TRBV28 and TRBJ2-7, the complete variable domain is DVKVTQSSRYLVKRTGEKVFLECVQDMDHENMFWYRQDPGLGLRLIYFSYDVKMKEKGDIPEGYSVSREKKERFSLILESASTNQTSMYLCASSSGQSYEQYFGPGTRLTVT.

In DNA, the CDR3 is TGTGCCACCAGCAGAGAAGTGGGTAGATCTGGGGCCAACGTCCTGACTTTC. It encodes CATSREVGRSGANVLTF. The chain carries TRBV15 and TRBJ2-6; D is unclear. The CDR3 has 17 residues. The V gene lost 0 bases and the J gene lost 1 base, with 10 bases spanning the gap. Germline V gene lookup returns CDR1 LNHNV and CDR2 YYDKDF (reference sequence).

A remark on this clone: Since a much larger clone is just one base distant, this may be a read error. The chain has TRBV7-9 and TRBJ1-1; a weak D match, TRBD1 (6 bases). The ends were cut back, 5 bases at V and 4 bases at J, with 11 bases in the middle. The germline gives CDR1 SEHNR, CDR2 FQNEAQ (reference sequence). The CDR3 sequence is 13 residues long. CDR3 residues: CASSVGGITEAFF. Written as DNA, the CDR3 is TGTGCCAGCAGCGTAGGGGGGATCACTGAAGCTTTCTTT.

The sample holds one count of this clone. V gene TRBV28 combines with J gene TRBJ2-1; the D is unclear. Trimming removed 6 bases at V and 4 bases at J, with 10 bases between. The CDR3 is 13 residues long. CDR1 and CDR2 (germline): MDHEN, SYDVKM. The CDR3 protein is CASSPGRYNEQFF. The DNA for the CDR3 is TGTGCCAGCAGCCCAGGCAGATACAATGAGCAGTTCTTC.

The chain employs TRBV15 and TRBJ1-1; TRBD1 matches 10 bases. V was clipped by 4 bases and J by 0 bases; unmatched bases: 5. CDR3 length: 16 residues. Germline V gene data show CDR1 as LNHNV and CDR2 as YYDKDF (reference sequence). The CDR3 DNA follows: TGTGCCACCAGCACCTCGGACAGGGGGGTGAACACTGAAGCTTTCTTT. Its protein is CATSTSDRGVNTEAFF. The full variable domain, its missing parts supplied by reference TRBV15 and TRBJ1-1, is DAMVIQNPRYQVTQFGKPVTLSCSQTLNHNVMYWYQQKSSQAPKLLFHYYDKDFNNEADTPDNFQSRRPNTSFCFLDIRSPGLGDTAMYLCATSTSDRGVNTEAFFGQGTRLTVV.

This chain uses TRBV15 with TRBJ2-1; 10 bases match TRBD2. Germline V gene data show CDR1 as LNHNV and CDR2 as YYDKDF (reference sequence). V dropped 8 bases and J dropped 4; count of bases not matched to a gene: 11. The CDR3 has 16 residues. For the CDR3, the DNA is TGTGCCACCTATTCACTTCCTAGCGGGAGTTACAATGAGCAGTTCTTC. Translating it yields CATYSLPSGSYNEQFF.

Only one count was recorded for this clone. The J gene is TRBJ2-7, the V gene TRBV5-1, with TRBD2 matching 7 bases. The CDR3 totals 13 residues. J gave up 0 bases and V 6 bases, and 3 bases lay outside the gene matches. The germline CDR1 and CDR2 sequences are SGHRS and YFSETQ. The CDR3: CASTGGSSYEQYF. The CDR3 DNA reads as TGCGCCAGCACTGGCGGGAGCTCCTACGAGCAGTACTTC.

The gene calls are TRBV27 and TRBJ2-7, with D possibly TRBD2 on 6 matching bases. V was shortened by 1 base and J by 0 bases, with 16 bases between the two germline ends. From germline, CDR1 is MNHEY and CDR2 SMNVEV (reference sequence). There are 17 residues in the CDR3. CDR3 loop: CASSLFSSSATSYEQYF. The CDR3 bases are TGTGCCAGCAGTTTATTCTCCTCTAGCGCGACCTCCTACGAGCAGTACTTC.

This clone was seen once. This sequence joins TRBV27 and TRBJ2-1; no definite D call. Germline assignment: CDR1 MNHEY and CDR2 SMNVEV (reference sequence). Trimming removed 5 bases from V and 1 base from J, with 9 bases in between. This CDR3 contains 14 residues. The CDR3 here is CASSRLESYNEQFF. As DNA, the CDR3 is TGTGCCAGCAGTCGACTGGAATCCTACAATGAGCAGTTCTTC.

This clone was recorded once. V gene TRBV6-1 combines with J gene TRBJ2-3; TRBD2 matches 9 bases. Looked up from germline, CDR1 is MNHNS and CDR2 is SASEGT. V lost 4 bases and J lost 2; bases outside the gene matches: 4. This CDR3 comprises 15 residues. The CDR3 is CASSVGGRATDTQYF. Written as DNA, the CDR3 is TGTGCCAGCAGTGTTGGCGGGAGGGCCACAGATACGCAGTATTTT.